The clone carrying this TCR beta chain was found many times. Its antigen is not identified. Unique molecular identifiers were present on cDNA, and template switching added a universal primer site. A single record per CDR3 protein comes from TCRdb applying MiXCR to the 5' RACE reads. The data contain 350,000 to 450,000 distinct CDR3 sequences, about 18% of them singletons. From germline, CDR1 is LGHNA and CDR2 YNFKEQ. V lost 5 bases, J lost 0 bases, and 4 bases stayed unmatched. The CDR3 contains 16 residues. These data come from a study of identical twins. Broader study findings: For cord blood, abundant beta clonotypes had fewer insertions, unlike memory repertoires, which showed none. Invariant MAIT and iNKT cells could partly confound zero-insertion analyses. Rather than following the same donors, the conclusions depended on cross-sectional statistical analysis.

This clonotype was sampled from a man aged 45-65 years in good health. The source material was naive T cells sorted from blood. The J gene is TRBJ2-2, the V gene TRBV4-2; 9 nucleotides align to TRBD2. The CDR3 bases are TGTGCCAGCAGCGTCAGCGGGGGGCCGAACACCGGGGAGCTGTTTTTT. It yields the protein CASSVSGGPNTGELFF.